The 2 T cell receptor beta chains presented below share a single source sample, sequenced in a study of cytomegalovirus exposure and HLA in healthy donors. The protocol was immunoSEQ multiplex PCR, while the TCRdb copy is restricted to in-frame clones and leaves out a portion. This table holds some 150,000 clones, 80% to 95% found once. Sequences were obtained from PBMCs. The receptors were gathered from a man aged 18 to 29 in good health and CMV-seronegative.

This chain connects TRBV19 to TRBJ1-2; 8 nucleotides align to TRBD1. The CDR3 totals 15 residues. Germline CDR1 LNHDA, CDR2 SQIVND (reference sequence). Trimming at V came to 0 bases and at J to 4 bases, leaving 4 bases not matched to a gene. The CDR3 sequence is CASSIERGQAYGYTF. The CDR3 region has the DNA TGTGCCAGTAGTATAGAACGGGGACAGGCCTATGGCTACACCTTC.

The V call is TRBV7-3, the J call TRBJ1-5, with D possibly being TRBD1 (5 bases). Germline-derived CDR1 and CDR2 are SGHTA and FQGTGA. Trimming pared 4 bases from V and 7 bases from J, leaving 11 bases between. The CDR3 is 13 amino acids. The DNA for the CDR3 is TGTGCCAGCAGCTCTGGGGAGGGGCAGCCCCAGCATTTT. Translated: CASSSGEGQPQHF. The whole variable domain, filled in from reference TRBV7-3 and TRBJ1-5, reads GAGVSQTPSNKVTEKGKYVELRCDPISGHTALYWYRQSLGQGPEFLIYFQGTGAADDSGLPNDRFFAVRPEGSVSTLKIQRTERGDSAVYLCASSSGEGQPQHFGDGTRLSIL.